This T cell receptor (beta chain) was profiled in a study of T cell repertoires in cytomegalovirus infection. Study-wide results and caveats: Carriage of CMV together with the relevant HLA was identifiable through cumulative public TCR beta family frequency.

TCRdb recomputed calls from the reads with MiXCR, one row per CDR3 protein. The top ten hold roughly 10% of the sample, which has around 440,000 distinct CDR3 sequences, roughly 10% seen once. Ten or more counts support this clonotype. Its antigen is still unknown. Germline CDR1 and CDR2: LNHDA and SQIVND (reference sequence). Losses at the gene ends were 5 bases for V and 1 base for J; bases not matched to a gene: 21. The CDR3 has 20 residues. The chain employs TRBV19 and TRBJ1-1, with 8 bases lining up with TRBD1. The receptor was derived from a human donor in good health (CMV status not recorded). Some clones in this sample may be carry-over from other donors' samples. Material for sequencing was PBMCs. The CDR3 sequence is CASSPTFRTGLTRGNTEAFF. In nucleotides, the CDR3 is TGTGCCAGTAGTCCTACTTTCAGGACAGGGTTAACGCGGGGGAACACTGAAGCTTTCTTT. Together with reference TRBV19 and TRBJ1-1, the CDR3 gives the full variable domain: DGGITQSPKYLFRKEGQNVTLSCEQNLNHDAMYWYRQDPGQGLRLIYYSQIVNDFQKGDIAEGYSVSREKKESFPLTVTSAQKNPTAFYLCASSPTFRTGLTRGNTEAFFGQGTRLTVV.